This T cell receptor beta chain is drawn from a study of blood T cell repertoires in COVID-19. In the authors' workflow: The assay estimated nucleated cells by amplifying reference gene primers. TCRdb's copy holds only in-frame clones and misses some; the assay was immunoSEQ multiplex PCR. V and J calls and clone size come straight from that table; D and trimming were deduced from the DNA. The sample carries hundreds of thousands of clones, roughly 85% recorded once. This clone was seen only a few times. Enrollment of patients from Seattle took place during active infection, with longitudinal follow-up. This TCR came from a man aged 50 to 59 with COVID-19, enrolled during active disease. The specimen was peripheral blood.

The CDR3 spells CASTWGRGSGGYTF. The CDR3 DNA follows: TGTGCCAGCACCTGGGGCAGGGGGAGTGGTGGCTACACCTTC. This rearrangement joins TRBV6-5 to TRBJ1-2; 7 nucleotides match TRBD1. Losses at the gene ends were 7 bases for V and 7 bases for J; bases not matched to a gene: 12. The length of the CDR3 is 14 residues. The V gene's germline CDR1 is MNHEY and CDR2 SVGAGI.